This paragraph covers one T cell receptor (beta chain) sequence. The CDR3 spans 16 residues. Germline V gives CDR1 LNHNV, CDR2 YYDKDF (reference sequence). Trimming stripped 0 bases from V and 0 bases from J, with 9 bases between. The record originates from a study of blood T cells in healthy people across ages. A second PCR, run for roughly 7 to 12 cycles, used a sample-barcoded 5' primer plus a J-beta primer mix. MiXCR, applied by TCRdb to the 5' RACE reads, yields one record per CDR3 protein. The sample has about 1.8 million distinct CDR3 sequences; around half are singletons. The sequence was obtained from a woman aged 40-49 years in good health. The V gene is TRBV15, the J gene TRBJ2-4, with TRBD1 as a possible D gene (6 bases). The sequencing sample was made of blood. The CDR3 DNA sequence: TGTGCCACCAGCAGAGATGAGGGGGTAGCCAAAAACATTCAGTACTTC. This codes for CATSRDEGVAKNIQYF.